The source of this T cell receptor beta chain is a study of T-cell memory formation after mild COVID-19. Overall study results and limits: Some SARS-CoV-2-responding clones were already detected in memory before infection.

TCRdb analysed the 5' RACE reads with MiXCR anew, one entry per CDR3 protein. The table includes roughly 120,000 distinct CDR3 sequences, roughly 15% detected once. Only a few counts were recorded for this clonotype. The antigen is unknown. V lost 6 bases and J 4 bases, leaving 13 bases between the germline ends. The length of the CDR3 is 14 residues. Germline-derived CDR1 and CDR2 are MNHEY and SMNVEV (reference sequence). The clonotype originates from an adult woman who had mild COVID-19 (a few samples of this study predate the infection). Cell type and time point are not known. J is TRBJ2-1 and V is TRBV27; D remains ambiguous. Sequenced input: PBMCs or a T cell subset sorted from them (not recorded which). CDR3 residues: CASRLDDMYNEQFF. CDR3 sequence (DNA): TGTGCCAGCAGATTGGACGACATGTACAATGAGCAGTTCTTC.